This section outlines one TCR beta chain sequence together with its context. It has no known antigen specificity. It has no much larger one-base neighbor in the sample; base qualities were not kept. This sample stems from a study of blood T cell repertoires in COVID-19 (dated by TCRdb to about 2020). Background on the whole study: The collaborator samples originated in the United States, Italy and Spain and spanned the acute and convalescent phases of COVID-19. The material from the prospective study consisted of cDNA or gDNA derived from T cells, B-cell-depleted T cells, or PBMCs. The dataset comprised deeply sampled blood TCRbeta repertoires from subjects exposed to, actively infected with, or recovered from COVID-19. A freely available public database, intended as a resource for researchers studying the immune response to SARS-CoV-2, is where the repertoires were released. Samples came from the ongoing ImmuneRACE study (first 160 participants) plus 1,254 subjects from 6 global collaborators. A de-identified subject ID, COVID-19 status, age in years and sex were almost always included in the sample metadata. HLA class I and class II types, where available, came from metadata supplied by the sample provider rather than from assay-based typing. Summary of the overall study and its limitations: How much clinical and demographic metadata was included differed by source and by participant, and the metadata was provided uncurated.

The CDR3 goes from the cysteine to the phenylalanine over 14 residues. Only the CDR3 DNA stays, 42 bases, in frame from base 1. Trimming costs V 0 bases and J 1 base, and their ends lie 4 bases apart. CDR1 and CDR2, looked up from the germline V gene, are SGHRS and YFSETQ. The collaborating institutions used their own protocols to collect whole blood in K2EDTA tubes. For TCRbeta analysis, collaborator samples were shipped as frozen whole blood, as isolated PBMCs, or as DNA extracted from either sample type. TCRbeta CDR3 regions were amplified from genomic DNA using the immunoSEQ Assay, a bias-controlled multiplex PCR. Per the authors' processing: The number of nucleated cells in each sample was estimated from the amplification of reference gene primers within the assay. Sequence reads were collapsed and filtered to measure the absolute abundance of every unique TCRbeta CDR3 rearrangement. For each sample, productive Simpson clonality was calculated as the square root of Simpson's diversity index across productive rearrangements. In TCRdb, the immuneACCESS table is reduced to in-frame sequences with V and J assigned. These tables do not hold every clone; where another copy was compared, an unresolved V gene accounts for under half, and the others remain unexplained. For V, J and clone size, that table is used; D and trimming come from the DNA. This sample has approximately 50,000 clones in its table, and 79% of those were observed once. The ten top clones hold roughly 25% of the sample.

Here the chain combines TRBV5-1 and TRBJ2-2; the D gene remains uncertain. Material for sequencing was peripheral blood. The receptor's source is a man in his sixties or seventies with acute or convalescent COVID-19. The nucleotide sequence reads TGCGCCAGCAGCTTGGCACTGAACACCGGGGAGCTGTTTTTT. Its protein product is CASSLALNTGELFF. This CDR3, with the reference TRBV5-1 and TRBJ2-2 proteins standing in past its ends, gives the full variable domain KAGVTQTPRYLIKTRGQQVTLSCSPISGHRSVSWYQQTPGQGLQFLFEYFSETQRNKGNFPGRFSGRQFSNSRSEMNVSTLELGDSALYLCASSLALNTGELFFGEGSRLTVL.